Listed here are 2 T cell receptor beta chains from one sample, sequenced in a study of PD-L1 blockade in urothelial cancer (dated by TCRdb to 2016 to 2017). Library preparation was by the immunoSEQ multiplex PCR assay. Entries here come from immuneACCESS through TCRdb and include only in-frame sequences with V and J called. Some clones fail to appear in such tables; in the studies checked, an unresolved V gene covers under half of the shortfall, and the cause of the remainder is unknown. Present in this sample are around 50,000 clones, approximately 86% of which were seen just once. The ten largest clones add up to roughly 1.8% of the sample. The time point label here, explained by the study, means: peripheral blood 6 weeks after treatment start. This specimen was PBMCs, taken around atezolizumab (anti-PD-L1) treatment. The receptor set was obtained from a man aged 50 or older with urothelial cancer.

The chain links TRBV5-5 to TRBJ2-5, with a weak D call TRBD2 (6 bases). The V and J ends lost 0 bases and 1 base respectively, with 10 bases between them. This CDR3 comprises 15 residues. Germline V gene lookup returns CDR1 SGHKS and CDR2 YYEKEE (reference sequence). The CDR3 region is CASSLETRTQETQYF. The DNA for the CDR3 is TGTGCCAGCAGCTTGGAGACTAGGACCCAAGAGACCCAGTACTTC.

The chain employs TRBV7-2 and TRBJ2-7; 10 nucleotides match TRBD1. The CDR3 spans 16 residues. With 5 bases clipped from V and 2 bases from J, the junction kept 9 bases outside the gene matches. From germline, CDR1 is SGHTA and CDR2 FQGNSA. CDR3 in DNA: TGTGCCAGCAGCCGAGAATTGGGACAGGGGACCTACGAGCAGTACTTC. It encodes CASSRELGQGTYEQYF.